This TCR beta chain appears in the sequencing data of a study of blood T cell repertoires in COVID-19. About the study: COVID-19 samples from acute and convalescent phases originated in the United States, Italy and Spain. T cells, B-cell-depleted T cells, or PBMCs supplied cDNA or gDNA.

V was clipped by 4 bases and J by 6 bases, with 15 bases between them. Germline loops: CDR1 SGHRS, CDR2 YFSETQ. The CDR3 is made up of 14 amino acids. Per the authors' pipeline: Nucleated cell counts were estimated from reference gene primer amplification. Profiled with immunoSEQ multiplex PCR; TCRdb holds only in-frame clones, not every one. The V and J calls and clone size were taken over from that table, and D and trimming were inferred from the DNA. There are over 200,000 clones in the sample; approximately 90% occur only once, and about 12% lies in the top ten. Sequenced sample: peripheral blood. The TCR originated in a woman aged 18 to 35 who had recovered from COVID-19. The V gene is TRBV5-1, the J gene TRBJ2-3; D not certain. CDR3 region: CASSPGGDSDTQYF. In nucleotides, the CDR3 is TGCGCCAGCAGCCCGGGTGGTGACTCGGATACGCAGTATTTT. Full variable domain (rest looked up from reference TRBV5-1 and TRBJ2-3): KAGVTQTPRYLIKTRGQQVTLSCSPISGHRSVSWYQQTPGQGLQFLFEYFSETQRNKGNFPGRFSGRQFSNSRSEMNVSTLELGDSALYLCASSPGGDSDTQYFGPGTRLTVL.